This T cell receptor (beta chain) comes out of a study of OX40 agonist ivuxolimab in advanced cancers. Study as a whole: Cohort: 75% to 90% men, mean age approximately 66, aged about 23 to 79.

Profiling relied on immunoSEQ multiplex PCR, and the TCRdb table lists in-frame clones only, not all of them. The sample lists fewer than 6,000 clones; less than 70% were seen once. The ends were cut back, 2 bases at V and 0 bases at J, with 12 bases in the middle. The CDR3 totals 16 residues. Germline CDR1 and CDR2: LNHDA and SQIVND (reference sequence). Study outcomes and limitations: Some of the lowest clonal expansion was seen in partial responders at 0.1-3.0 mg/kg. Undetermined was the antigen specificity of the expanded peripheral T cells. On average, CD8+ T cells showed a greater number of expanded clones than CD4+.

This clone came up a few times. Its cognate antigen is unknown. V is TRBV19 and J is TRBJ2-3, with D perhaps matching TRBD2 (5 bases). The source is an adult with an advanced solid tumor such as melanoma, head and neck, liver or kidney cancer. This sample comprised CD4+ or CD8+ T cells sorted from blood, obtained in a trial of the OX40 agonist ivuxolimab. CDR3 nucleotides: TGTGCCAGTAGTATACGACGGACTCCCAGCACAGATACGCAGTATTTT. Its protein product is CASSIRRTPSTDTQYF.